The clone carrying this T cell receptor beta chain came up many times. The target antigen is unknown. Reasons for excluding patients were uncontrolled infection, other autoimmune disease, pregnancy or lactation. Clinical symptoms, serum thyroxine, TRAb, thyroid ultrasound and orbital computed tomography informed diagnoses. The entry originates in a study of T cells in Graves' hyperthyroidism and ophthalmopathy. Study results and caveats: Clonotypes that were expanded in thyroid above 0.001 mostly appeared in blood too. The model predicted ophthalmopathy a median around 6.5 months before onset.

RNA transcripts served as the template for amplifying TCR beta CDR3 regions. TCR CDR3 regions were first amplified by RT-PCR with HTBI primers. In TCRdb, the multiplex PCR reads were re-called with MiXCR into one record per CDR3 protein. The sample has around 620,000 distinct CDR3 sequences; about 14% are singletons. This CDR3 is built from 14 residues. The ends were cut back, 5 bases at V and 4 bases at J, with 15 bases in the middle. This rearrangement joins TRBV12-3 or TRBV12-4 to TRBJ2-7, with D perhaps TRBD1 or TRBD2 (5 bases each). The sequencing input was blood. This clonotype was obtained from a young woman with Graves' ophthalmopathy. CDR3 in amino acids: CASSRLTGEYEQYF. Here the CDR3 DNA reads TGTGCCAGCAGTCGACTAACAGGTGAATACGAGCAGTACTTC.